The 9 T cell receptor beta chains given below trace back to one sample, sequenced in a study of cytotoxic CD8 clonotypes in ibrutinib-treated CLL. Using immunoSEQ multiplex PCR, the repertoire was profiled, and TCRdb retains in-frame clones only, with some absent. The table records over 100,000 clones, 58% of them present only once. The sequencing here drew on PBMCs, taken after 24 months of ibrutinib treatment. All receptors derive from a human donor with chronic lymphocytic leukemia.

The chain employs TRBV11-2 and TRBJ2-5; D perhaps matches TRBD2 (5 bases). The ends were cut back, 3 bases at V and 5 bases at J, with 10 bases in the middle. Germline-derived CDR1 and CDR2 are SGHAT and FQNNGV. This CDR3 comprises 13 residues. The CDR3 reads CASSFWGEETQYF. The CDR3 nucleotides are TGTGCCAGCAGCTTTTGGGGAGAGGAGACCCAGTACTTC.

This clone showed up many times. This sequence joins TRBV6-6 and TRBJ1-1, with D hard to call. With 0 bases removed from V and 8 bases from J, the gap between germline ends came to 10 bases. The CDR3 is 13 amino acids. Germline values: CDR1 MNHNY, CDR2 SVGAGI (reference sequence). CDR3 loop: CASSYSIRQEAFF. The CDR3 region has the DNA TGTGCCAGCAGTTACTCGATTAGGCAGGAAGCTTTCTTT.

This clone was observed a few times. The chain employs TRBV27 and TRBJ1-2; tentative D call: TRBD1 (5 bases). CDR3 size: 15 residues. The germline V gene encodes CDR1 MNHEY and CDR2 SMNVEV (reference sequence). Trimming took 6 bases from V and 0 from J, leaving 14 bases between them. CDR3 in DNA: TGTGCCAGCAGCCCCCGCGGGGGAGCTAACTATGGCTACACCTTC. Protein sequence: CASSPRGGANYGYTF.

This clone was detected once. The chain couples TRBV7-9 to TRBJ2-3; maybe TRBD2 (5 bases). CDR1 is SEHNR and CDR2 is FQNEAQ in the germline V gene (reference sequence). The CDR3 totals 13 residues. Written as DNA, the CDR3 is TGTACGCCTCCGGGATCATGCACAGATACGCAGTATTTT. The encoded protein is CTPPGSCTDTQYF.

V is TRBV28 and J is TRBJ1-3; D is uncertain. The CDR3 runs to 12 residues. Trimming removed 6 bases at V and 8 bases at J, with 11 bases between. In germline, CDR1 is MDHEN, CDR2 SYDVKM. CDR3 DNA sequence: TGTGCCAGCAGGCGGGGAAGGGACACCATATATTTT. Protein sequence: CASRRGRDTIYF.

This clone has at least ten counts. The V and J genes are TRBV5-1 and TRBJ1-1; TRBD1 aligns across 7 bases. V trimming: 4 bases; J trimming: 3 bases; junction bases outside the gene matches: 6. The CDR3 loop spans 14 amino acids. Germline CDR1 is SGHRS and CDR2 is YFSETQ. DNA of the CDR3: TGCGCCAGCAGCCTGACAGGGACCCACACTGAAGCTTTCTTT. Protein: CASSLTGTHTEAFF.

CDR3 nucleotides: TGTGCCTGGAGTGTGCTAGTTCCCAACTATGGCTACACCTTC. Encoded protein: CAWSVLVPNYGYTF. V usage is TRBV30 and J usage is TRBJ1-2; D is unresolved. This CDR3 has 14 residues. Germline V gene data show CDR1 as GTSNPN and CDR2 as SVGIG (reference sequence). The germline V and J ends were trimmed by 0 bases and 2 bases, with 10 bases remaining between them.

The CDR3 reads CAISAIAGRADTQYF. DNA for the CDR3: TGTGCCATCAGTGCCATAGCGGGGAGGGCAGATACGCAGTATTTT. V and J are TRBV10-3 and TRBJ2-3; 8 nucleotides match TRBD2. Germline V gene sequence: CDR1 ENHRY, CDR2 SYGVKD. The CDR3 extends over 15 amino acids. The junction had 7 bases not matched to a gene; V was cut back by 4 bases and J by 4 bases.

There are a few counts of this clone. The rearrangement links TRBV4-2 to TRBJ2-7, with TRBD2 identical over 8 bases. This CDR3 has 14 amino acids. From germline, CDR1 is LGHNA and CDR2 YNFKEQ. Trimming at V came to 1 base and at J to 2 bases, leaving 1 base not matched to a gene. The CDR3 loop reads CASSQGSGAYEQYF. CDR3 nucleotide sequence: TGTGCCAGCAGCCAAGGTAGCGGGGCCTACGAGCAGTACTTC.